This TCR beta chain stems from a study of T-cell memory formation after mild COVID-19. Overall study: Among the donors, TCR clusters were largely specific to each donor. Study results and caveats: Clones that contracted from day 15 to 85 had balanced CD4/CD8; later expanders were CD4+ biased.

This clonotype occurred a few times. Its antigen is currently unknown. TCRdb independently ran MiXCR on the 5' RACE reads; one entry per CDR3 protein. The sample lists 120,000 to 150,000 distinct CDR3 sequences, 14% occurring once. V gave up 8 bases and J gave up 3 bases; unmatched junction bases: 7. CDR3 size: 16 residues. Germline CDR1 reads MNHEY; CDR2 reads SVGAGI. The chain has TRBV6-5 and TRBJ2-1; TRBD2 aligns across 13 bases. Sequencing used PBMCs or a T cell subset sorted from them (not recorded which). The receptor was derived from an adult woman who had mild COVID-19 (a few samples of this study predate the infection). Cell type and time point are not known. For the CDR3, the DNA is TGTGCCAGCCGTACGGGACTAGCGGGAAGCTACAATGAGCAGTTCTTC. It yields the protein CASRTGLAGSYNEQFF.